The next 28 T cell receptor delta chains were all read from a single sample in a study of γδ T cells in repeated Plasmodium falciparum infection. Vgamma9/Vdelta2+ and Vdelta2-negative gammadelta T cells were flow-sorted from PBMC for bulk sequencing. TCRdb re-called the multiplex PCR reads via CATT. The table shows over 45,000 delta-chain clones, with approximately 1.5% occurring only once. The sequencing input was gamma-delta T cells from blood. These receptors were obtained from a pool of human donors (malaria-infected and uninfected, not separated).

This clone was picked up a small number of times. A single base separates this from a much larger clone, so it may be a read error. Other DNA sequences in the sample encode the same CDR3. The rearrangement joins TRDV1 to TRDJ1; 13 positions agree with TRDD3. CDR1 is TSWWSYY and CDR2 is QGS in the germline V gene. The length of the CDR3 is 21 residues. For the CDR3, the DNA is TGTGCTCTGCGGGTCCTTCCTACGATAATAACTGGGGGATACGCGACTGATAAGCTCATCTTT. It specifies CALRVLPTIITGGYATDKLIF.

Note on this clone: This DNA's translation and the protein TCRdb lists, from a much larger clone, do not match at residue 11, likely due to a read error; the protein shown is translated from the DNA. TRDV2 is the V gene, and the J gene was not called; TRDD3 reflects the table's D call only, with no check against the DNA. From germline, CDR1 is GEAIGNYY and CDR2 EKD. CDR3 length: 13 amino acids. The CDR3 protein is CACDSVGVDKRIF. For the CDR3, the DNA is TGTGCCTGTGACAGTGTAGGAGTCGATAAACGCATCTTT.

This clone was recorded a few times. The protein given by TCRdb reflects a much larger clone and differs at residue 19 from this DNA's translation, likely from a read error; the protein shown is the DNA's translation. The sample contains more than one DNA sequence encoding this CDR3. The chain's CDR3 is CACDTAGRARVWGTRPLSHKLIF. The CDR3 coding sequence is TGTGCCTGTGACACCGCCGGTCGGGCCAGGGTCTGGGGGACTCGACCCCTATCGCATAAACTCATCTTT. The chain links TRDV2 to TRDJ1, with 8 bases that match TRDD3. TCRdb offers no J gene call, so here the DNA was matched to germline to obtain one. Germline CDR1 is GEAIGNYY and CDR2 is EKD. The trim removed 0 bases at V and 6 bases at J, leaving 32 bases unmatched. The length of the CDR3 is 23 residues.

This clone was detected only a few times. The mismatch at residue 10 between this DNA's translation and the TCRdb protein of a much larger clone likely reflects a read error; the protein shown is translated from the DNA. The V and J genes are TRDV1 and TRDJ1; D gene uncertain. V dropped 2 bases and J dropped 0 bases, with 28 bases sitting between them. The germline V gene encodes CDR1 TSWWSYY and CDR2 QGS. This CDR3 has 21 residues. The CDR3 is CALGEGLSPPSIPLYTDKLIF. Here the CDR3 DNA reads TGTGCTCTTGGGGAAGGCCTCTCCCCACCGAGTATCCCGCTGTACACCGATAAACTCATCTTT.

With regard to this clone: A far larger clone is off by one base, so a read error is likely. The sample has other DNA sequences that encode this CDR3 too. CDR3 sequence (DNA): TGTGCCTGTGACACGATCGGGCCCTTGTACACCGATAAGCTCATCTTT. As protein: CACDTIGPLYTDKLIF. The V gene is TRDV2; the J gene was not called; the DNA was not compared with TRDD3, the D call given in the table. The germline gives CDR1 GEAIGNYY, CDR2 EKD. The CDR3 runs 16 residues.

This clone came up a few times. TCRdb shows a much larger clone's protein in place of this DNA's translation, and the two differ at residue 7, likely through a read error; the protein shown is translated from the DNA. The V call is TRDV1, the J call TRDJ1, with D possibly TRDD3 on 6 matching bases. No J gene is reported in TCRdb; it was inferred here by comparing the DNA with germline. Germline V gene sequence: CDR1 TSWWSYY, CDR2 QGS. The CDR3 length is 21 residues. Trimming pared 1 base from V and 2 bases from J, leaving 29 bases between. The chain's CDR3 is CALGERGFPGLLGTVTDKLIF. The CDR3 region has the DNA TGTGCTCTTGGGGAACGGGGCTTCCCAGGCCTCCTGGGGACGGTAACCGATAAACTCATCTTT.

This clone was detected many times. A much larger clone sits a single nucleotide away, making a read error possible. Different DNA sequences within this sample yield the same CDR3. The J gene is TRDJ1, the V gene TRDV2, with 11 bases fitting TRDD3. The J gene, not given by TCRdb, was assigned here from a germline match of the nucleotide sequence. Looked up from germline, CDR1 is GEAIGNYY and CDR2 is EKD. Trimming took 0 bases from V and 7 from J; bases not matched to a gene: 12. The CDR3 runs 17 residues. This CDR3 reads CACDTVGLGDTRGKLIF. In DNA form, the CDR3 reads TGTGCCTGTGACACCGTCGGTCTGGGGGATACCAGGGGTAAACTCATCTTT.

This clone has at least ten counts. A read error likely explains why the TCRdb protein, taken from a much larger clone, differs from this DNA's translation at residue 6; the protein shown is translated from the DNA. The chain joins TRDV1 to TRDJ2; 10 bases fit TRDD3. Germline V gene lookup returns CDR1 TSWWSYY and CDR2 QGS. With 4 bases clipped from V and 6 bases from J, the junction kept 14 bases outside the gene matches. This CDR3 contains 18 residues. The CDR3: CALGAFPPPWGIAAQLFF. The CDR3 DNA sequence: TGTGCTCTTGGGGCTTTTCCTCCTCCCTGGGGGATAGCAGCACAACTCTTCTTT.

In regard to this clone: The protein TCRdb lists belongs to a much larger clone and differs from this DNA's translation at residue 16, which points to a read error; the protein shown is made from the DNA. The V and J genes are TRDV1 and TRDJ1; tentatively, D is TRDD3 (6 bases). In the absence of a J gene in TCRdb, the DNA was matched to germline to assign it here. Germline V gene lookup returns CDR1 TSWWSYY and CDR2 QGS. This CDR3 region has 19 residues. Written as DNA, the CDR3 is TGTGCTCTTGGAGCCGGAGGAATCCCGTGGATACTCCGAACCGATAGACTCATCTTT. It codes for CALGAGGIPWILRTDRLIF.

This clone has more than one count but fewer than ten. TCRdb's protein, taken from a much larger clone, differs from this DNA's translation at residue 14, likely owing to a read error; the protein displayed comes from the DNA. The chain is built from TRDV1 and TRDJ1; 11 positions match TRDD3. Matching the DNA to germline supplied the J gene, which TCRdb does not give. The CDR3 is 22 residues long. With V trimmed by 3 bases and J by 0 bases, 21 bases remained unmatched. Germline CDR1 reads TSWWSYY; CDR2 reads QGS. CDR3 coding DNA: TGTGCTCTTGGGGACCCTTCCTTCTACTGGGGGATAGGGTTGTCGTACACCGATAAACTCATCTTT. This encodes CALGDPSFYWGIGLSYTDKLIF.

Comments on this clone: One base separates it from a far larger clone, so it is likely a read error. Within the sample, other DNA sequences also encode this same CDR3. V and J are TRDV2 and TRDJ1, with D possibly being TRDD3 (5 bases). The J gene, not given by TCRdb, was assigned here from a germline match of the nucleotide sequence. This CDR3 has 21 amino acids. The V end was cut by 1 base, the J end by 0 bases, with 29 bases between. The germline V gene encodes CDR1 GEAIGNYY and CDR2 EKD. The CDR3 sequence is CACDTYREEEDIRGYTDKLIF. The DNA for the CDR3 is TGTGCCTGTGACACGTATCGGGAAGAAGAGGATATCCGGGGGTACACCGATAAACTCATCTTT.

Only a few counts were recorded for this clone. TCRdb pairs this DNA with a much larger clone's protein that differs at residue 15, likely a read error; the protein shown was translated from the DNA. The CDR3 DNA is TGTGCTCTTGGGGACCGTTCCCCCCGTGGTGGGGGATACCGAGGCCTCTGCTACTCCTGGGACACCCGACAGATGTTTTTC. Protein product: CALGDRSPRGGGYRGLCYSWDTRQMFF. The chain is built from TRDV1 and TRDJ3; 10 nucleotides match TRDD3. TCRdb lists no J gene, so it was determined here by aligning the DNA to germline. J lost 0 bases, V lost 3 bases, and 29 bases had no gene match. Germline-derived CDR1 and CDR2 are TSWWSYY and QGS. The CDR3 runs to 27 residues.

For this clone: TCRdb lists the protein of a much larger clone for this DNA, which differs at residue 19, so this is likely a read error; the protein given here is translated from the DNA itself. The rearrangement joins TRDV1 to TRDJ1; D possibly uses TRDD2 or TRDD3 (7 bases each). The germline V gene encodes CDR1 TSWWSYY and CDR2 QGS. The CDR3 loop spans 22 amino acids. CDR3 nucleotides: TGTGCTCTTGGGGAACTAGCGTGTTCCTACTGGGGCACTATGAAAAGGGCCGATAGACTCATCTTT. As protein: CALGELACSYWGTMKRADRLIF.

Remarks on this clone: This likely came from a read error, as a far larger clone is one base away. The sample carries other DNA sequences with the same CDR3. V usage is TRDV2 and J usage is TRDJ3; TRDD3 agrees at 11 bases. The J gene is not listed in TCRdb, so it was assigned here from a DNA match to germline. The length of the CDR3 is 17 residues. Per the germline V gene, CDR1 is GEAIGNYY and CDR2 is EKD. CDR3 loop: CACDTGGYSWDTRQMFF. Here the CDR3 DNA reads TGCGCCTGTGACACTGGGGGATACTCCTGGGACACCCGACAGATGTTTTTC.

As regards this clone: A much larger clonotype is one base distant, so this may be a read error. The sample has other DNA sequences that encode this CDR3 too. The chain links TRDV1 to TRDJ1; TRDD3 matches 12 bases. The CDR3 runs to 19 residues. From germline, CDR1 is TSWWSYY and CDR2 QGS. The CDR3 protein is CALGEPYFPPTGGYRELIF. Written as DNA, the CDR3 is TGTGCTCTTGGGGAACCGTATTTCCCCCCAACTGGGGGATACCGAGAACTAATCTTT.

Only a few counts were recorded for this clone. The TCRdb protein, from a much larger clone, departs from this DNA's translation at residue 6, likely by read error; the protein shown derives from the DNA. The chain links TRAV36/DV7 to TRDJ1; 13 nucleotides match TRDD3. This CDR3 has 20 residues. J gave up 0 bases and V 5 bases, and 19 bases lay outside the gene matches. Germline V CDR1 and CDR2: VTNFRS, LTSSGIE (reference sequence). CDR3 in amino acids: CAVRSPPYWGIRTYTDKLIF. Here the CDR3 DNA reads TGTGCTGTTCGTTCCCCCCCTTACTGGGGGATACGGACCTACACCGATAAACTCATCTTT.

This clone came up a few times. Since a far larger clone is one base different, this is likely a read error. At the DNA level, this CDR3 is encoded by other sequences in the same sample as well. The J gene is TRDJ1, the V gene TRDV1; TRDD3 aligns across 7 bases. The J gene was not available in TCRdb and was assigned here by matching the DNA to germline segments. CDR1 and CDR2 from the germline V gene are TSWWSYY and QGS. This CDR3 contains 17 residues. The CDR3 DNA reads as TGTGCTCTCGGGGATCCGACCCGCTACGGGATACCCGATAAACTCATCTTT. Translated, it gives CALGDPTRYGIPDKLIF.

This clone was observed a handful of times. The amino acid sequence in TCRdb belongs to a much larger clone and departs from this DNA's translation at residue 10, likely a sequencing read error; the sequence shown is translated from the DNA. The chain joins TRDV1 to TRDJ1; 11 nucleotides agree with TRDD3. Here the J gene came from matching the DNA to germline, since TCRdb omits it. The trim removed 1 base at V and 4 bases at J, leaving 5 bases unmatched. The CDR3 extends over 16 amino acids. Per the germline V gene, CDR1 is TSWWSYY and CDR2 is QGS. This CDR3 reads CALGEHTGGYRDKLIF. The DNA of the CDR3 is TGTGCTCTTGGGGAACATACTGGGGGATATCGCGATAAACTCATCTTT.

This clone appeared a few times. The TCRdb protein, from a much larger clone, departs from this DNA's translation at residue 16, likely by read error; the protein shown derives from the DNA. CDR3 sequence: CALGELKLLRLLGDTCIRKTDKLIF. The CDR3 bases are TGTGCTCTTGGGGAACTTAAACTCCTACGGTTACTGGGGGATACGTGTATCCGAAAGACCGATAAACTCATCTTT. The V and J genes are TRDV1 and TRDJ1; 13 nucleotides line up with TRDD3. Assignment of the J gene here rests on matching the DNA to germline, because TCRdb gives none. V shed 0 bases, J shed 2 bases, and the junction held 27 bases outside the gene matches. Germline-derived CDR1 and CDR2 are TSWWSYY and QGS. This CDR3 spans 25 amino acids.

In the case of this clone: TCRdb assigns this DNA the protein of a much larger clone, which departs from its translation at residue 8; this likely reflects a read error, and the protein shown comes from translating the DNA. This rearrangement joins TRDV2 to TRDJ1, with D possibly being TRDD3 (6 bases). The CDR3 consists of 19 residues. Trimming took 4 bases from V and 0 from J, leaving 26 bases between them. In germline, CDR1 is GEAIGNYY, CDR2 EKD. The CDR3 spells CACDPLQYVGYLNTDKLIF. CDR3 in DNA: TGTGCCTGTGATCCTCTTCAATACGTTGGATACTTAAACACCGATAAACTCATCTTT.

With respect to this clone: One end of the junction is discordant with germline, which a read error may explain. V is TRDV1 and J is TRDJ1; 8 bases align to TRDD3. Matching the DNA to germline supplied the J gene, which TCRdb does not give. This CDR3 region has 17 residues. Germline V gives CDR1 TSWWSYY, CDR2 QGS. In DNA form, the CDR3 reads TGTGCCCTTGGGTGGCGAGGGGGGATATTCCCCACCGTTAAACTCATCTTT. Its protein is CALGWRGGIFPTVKLIF.

On this clone itself: The TCRdb protein comes from a much larger clone and disagrees with this DNA's translation at residue 12, likely due to a read error; the protein given here is derived from the DNA. This chain joins TRDV1 and TRDJ1, with D perhaps matching TRDD3 (6 bases). The CDR3 runs 21 residues. Germline CDR1 is TSWWSYY and CDR2 is QGS. With 5 bases removed from V and 1 base from J, the gap between germline ends came to 32 bases. CDR3 in amino acids: CALGLIQAPYWEIRCTDKLIF. In DNA form, the CDR3 reads TGTGCTCTTGGGCTAATACAGGCCCCCTACTGGGAGATAAGGTGCACCGATAAACTCATCTTT.

A note on this clone: The amino acid sequence in TCRdb belongs to a much larger clone and departs from this DNA's translation at residue 14, likely a sequencing read error; the sequence shown is translated from the DNA. The chain combines TRDV2 with TRDJ1; 9 nucleotides line up with TRDD3. Since TCRdb gives no J gene, matching the DNA to germline was used here to assign it. The germline V gene has CDR1 GEAIGNYY and CDR2 EKD. The CDR3 extends over 22 amino acids. V gave up 3 bases and J gave up 0 bases; unmatched junction bases: 25. The CDR3 spells CACDPPLKISTGGHGDTDKLIF. CDR3 sequence (DNA): TGTGCCTGTGACCCCCCCCTAAAAATCTCAACTGGGGGACACGGGGACACCGATAAACTCATCTTT.

Relative to its sample, this clone is medium-sized. The identical CDR3 is also encoded by other nucleotide sequences in the sample. The chain uses TRDV1 and TRDJ1; a weak D match, TRDD2 (6 bases). CDR3 length equals 18 residues. The V end was cut by 2 bases, the J end by 0 bases, with 19 bases between. The germline V gene has CDR1 TSWWSYY and CDR2 QGS. The CDR3 bases are TGTGCTCTTGGGGAATACGTCCTACCCTCTCCTAACACCGATAAACTCATCTTT. It translates to CALGEYVLPSPNTDKLIF.

Concerning this clone: TCRdb's listed protein matches a much larger clone and diverges from this DNA's translation at residue 9, likely through a read error; the protein shown comes from the DNA. This sequence joins TRDV1 and TRDJ1, with 10 bases aligning to TRDD3. Here the J gene came from matching the DNA to germline, since TCRdb omits it. The CDR3 has 22 residues. With 6 bases clipped from V and 1 base from J, the junction kept 26 bases outside the gene matches. Looked up from germline, CDR1 is TSWWSYY and CDR2 is QGS. CDR3 nucleotides: TGTGCTCTTGGATGCCGTTCCTACCTTAAACACTGGGGGATTCCGGCCACCGATAAACTCATCTTT. It is translated as CALGCRSYLKHWGIPATDKLIF.

Turning to this clone: TCRdb assigns this DNA the protein of a much larger clone, which departs from its translation at residue 21; this likely reflects a read error, and the protein shown comes from translating the DNA. This chain joins TRDV1 and TRDJ1; TRDD3 aligns across 12 bases. Germline CDR1 is TSWWSYY and CDR2 is QGS. The CDR3 loop spans 24 amino acids. In DNA form, the CDR3 reads TGTGCTCTTGGGGAACCCACCTTTTTCTGTCCTAACTGGGGGATACCCTGCTACACCGATGAACTCATCTTT. It yields the protein CALGEPTFFCPNWGIPCYTDELIF.

There are a few counts of this clone. A far larger clone is only one base removed, so a read error is likely. This specimen includes other DNA sequences encoding the same CDR3. The V call is TRDV2, the J call TRDJ1; 13 bases map to TRDD3. Here the J gene came from matching the DNA to germline, since TCRdb omits it. The CDR3 has 22 amino acids. Unmatched junction bases numbered 30, after V lost 7 bases and J lost 5 bases. Germline V gene sequence: CDR1 GEAIGNYY, CDR2 EKD. The CDR3 region has the DNA TGTGCCTGGCTATTTCTTTGCTCTCGGACTGGGGGATACGGAGTATGCACTGATAAACTCATCTTT. As protein: CAWLFLCSRTGGYGVCTDKLIF.

As regards this clone: This probably arose from a read error, given a far larger clone one base away. The sample contains more than one DNA sequence encoding this CDR3. This chain connects TRDV1 to TRDJ1; tentatively, D is TRDD3 (5 bases). The J gene, missing from TCRdb, was assigned here through DNA to germline matching. Trimming took off 1 base at V and 0 bases at J, with 15 bases between the two ends. Germline V lookup: CDR1 TSWWSYY, CDR2 QGS. The CDR3 totals 17 residues. This chain's CDR3 is CALGEPPHWPNTDKLIF. CDR3 DNA sequence: TGTGCTCTTGGGGAACCACCACACTGGCCCAACACCGATAAACTCATCTTT.